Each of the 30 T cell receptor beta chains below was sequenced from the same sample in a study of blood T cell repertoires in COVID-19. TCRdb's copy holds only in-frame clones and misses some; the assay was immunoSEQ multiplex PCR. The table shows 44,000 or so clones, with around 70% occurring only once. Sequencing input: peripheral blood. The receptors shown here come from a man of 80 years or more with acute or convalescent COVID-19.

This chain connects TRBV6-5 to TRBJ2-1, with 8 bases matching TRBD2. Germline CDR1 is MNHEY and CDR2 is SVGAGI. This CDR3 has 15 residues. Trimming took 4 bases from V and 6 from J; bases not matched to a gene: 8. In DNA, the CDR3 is TGTGCCAGCAGTTTACTAGCGGTCCCTCTCAATGAGCAGTTCTTC. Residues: CASSLLAVPLNEQFF.

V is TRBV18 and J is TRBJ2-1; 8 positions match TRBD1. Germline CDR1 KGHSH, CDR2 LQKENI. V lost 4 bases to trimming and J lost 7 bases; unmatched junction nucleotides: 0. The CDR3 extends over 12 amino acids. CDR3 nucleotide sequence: TGTGCCAGCTCACGACAGGGGAATGAGCAGTTCTTC. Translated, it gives CASSRQGNEQFF.

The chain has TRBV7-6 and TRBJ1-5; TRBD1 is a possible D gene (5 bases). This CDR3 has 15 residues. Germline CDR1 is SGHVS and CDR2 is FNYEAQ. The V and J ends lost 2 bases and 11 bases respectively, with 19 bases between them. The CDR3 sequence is CASSLNTAGQGTQHF. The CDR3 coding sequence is TGTGCCAGCAGCTTAAATACTGCTGGGCAGGGAACCCAGCATTTT.

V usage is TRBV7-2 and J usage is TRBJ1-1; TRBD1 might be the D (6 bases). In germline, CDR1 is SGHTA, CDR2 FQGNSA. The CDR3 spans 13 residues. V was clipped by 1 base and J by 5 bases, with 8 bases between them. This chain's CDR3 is CASSLGGRTEAFF. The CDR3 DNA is TGTGCCAGCAGCTTAGGGGGGCGTACTGAAGCTTTCTTT.

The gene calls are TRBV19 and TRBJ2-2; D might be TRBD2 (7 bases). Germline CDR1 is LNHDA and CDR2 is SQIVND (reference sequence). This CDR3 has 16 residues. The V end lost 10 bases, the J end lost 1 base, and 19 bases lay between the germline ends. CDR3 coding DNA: TGTGCCACCGAGGGGGGGGCCCTTGGGAACACCGGGGAGCTGTTTTTT. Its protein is CATEGGALGNTGELFF.

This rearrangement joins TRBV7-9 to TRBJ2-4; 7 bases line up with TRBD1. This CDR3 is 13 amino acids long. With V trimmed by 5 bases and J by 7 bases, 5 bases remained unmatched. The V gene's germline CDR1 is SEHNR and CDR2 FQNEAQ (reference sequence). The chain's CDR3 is CASSAGQDNIQYF. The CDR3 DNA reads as TGTGCCAGCAGCGCCGGACAGGATAACATTCAGTACTTC.

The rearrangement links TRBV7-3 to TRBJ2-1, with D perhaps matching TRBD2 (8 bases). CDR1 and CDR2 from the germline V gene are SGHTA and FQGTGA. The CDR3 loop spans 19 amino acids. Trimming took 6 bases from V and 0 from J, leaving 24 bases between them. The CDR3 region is CASSHQGGIAGSSYNEQFF. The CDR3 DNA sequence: TGTGCCAGCAGTCACCAAGGGGGCATAGCGGGGAGCTCCTACAATGAGCAGTTCTTC.

CDR3 in DNA: TGTGCCAGCAGCCCCAACAGGGCTTCCTACAATGAGCAGTTCTTC. It encodes CASSPNRASYNEQFF. The gene calls are TRBV7-8 and TRBJ2-1, with a weak D call TRBD1 (6 bases). Germline V CDR1 and CDR2: SGHVS, FQNEAQ. The V and J ends lost 5 bases and 1 base respectively, with 12 bases between them. The CDR3 runs 15 residues.

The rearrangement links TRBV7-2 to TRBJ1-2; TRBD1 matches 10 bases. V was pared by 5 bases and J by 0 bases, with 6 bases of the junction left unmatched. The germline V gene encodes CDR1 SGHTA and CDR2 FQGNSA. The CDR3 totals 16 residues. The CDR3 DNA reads TGTGCCAGCAGCCTTGGACAGGGGGGGGCTAACTATGGCTACACCTTC. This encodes CASSLGQGGANYGYTF.

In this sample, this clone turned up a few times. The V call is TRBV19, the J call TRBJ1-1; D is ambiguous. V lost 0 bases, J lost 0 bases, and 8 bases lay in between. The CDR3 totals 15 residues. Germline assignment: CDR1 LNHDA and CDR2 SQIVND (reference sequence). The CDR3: CASSIDHRMNTEAFF. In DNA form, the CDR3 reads TGTGCCAGTAGTATAGATCACAGAATGAACACTGAAGCTTTCTTT.

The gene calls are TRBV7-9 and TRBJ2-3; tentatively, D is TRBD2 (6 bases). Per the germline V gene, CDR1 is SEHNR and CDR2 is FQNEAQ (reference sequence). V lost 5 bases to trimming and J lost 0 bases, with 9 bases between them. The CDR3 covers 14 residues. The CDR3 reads CASSPRESTDTQYF. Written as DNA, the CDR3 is TGTGCCAGCAGCCCACGGGAGAGCACAGATACGCAGTATTTT.

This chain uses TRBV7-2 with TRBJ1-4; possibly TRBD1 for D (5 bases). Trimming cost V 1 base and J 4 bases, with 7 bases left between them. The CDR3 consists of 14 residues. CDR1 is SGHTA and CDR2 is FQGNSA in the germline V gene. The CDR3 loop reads CASSLGQYNEKLFF. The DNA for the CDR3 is TGTGCCAGCAGCTTAGGACAGTATAATGAAAAACTGTTTTTT.

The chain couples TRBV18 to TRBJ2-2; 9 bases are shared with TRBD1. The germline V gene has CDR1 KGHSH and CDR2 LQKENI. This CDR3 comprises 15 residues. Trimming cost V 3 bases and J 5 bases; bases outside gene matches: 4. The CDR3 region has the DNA TGTGCCAGCTCACCCCGGGACAGGGTGACCGGGGAGCTGTTTTTT. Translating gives CASSPRDRVTGELFF. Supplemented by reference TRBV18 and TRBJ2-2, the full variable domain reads NAGVMQNPRHLVRRRGQEARLRCSPMKGHSHVYWYRQLPEEGLKFMVYLQKENIIDESGMPKERFSAEFPKEGPSILRIQQVVRGDSAAYFCASSPRDRVTGELFFGEGSRLTVL.

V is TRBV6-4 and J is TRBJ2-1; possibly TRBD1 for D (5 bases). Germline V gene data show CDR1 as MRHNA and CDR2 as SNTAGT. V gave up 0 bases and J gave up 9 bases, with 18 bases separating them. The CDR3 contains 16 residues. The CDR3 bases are TGTGCCAGCAGTGACTCAGGGGCCTTTGAGGTCGGTGAGCAGTTCTTC. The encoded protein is CASSDSGAFEVGEQFF.

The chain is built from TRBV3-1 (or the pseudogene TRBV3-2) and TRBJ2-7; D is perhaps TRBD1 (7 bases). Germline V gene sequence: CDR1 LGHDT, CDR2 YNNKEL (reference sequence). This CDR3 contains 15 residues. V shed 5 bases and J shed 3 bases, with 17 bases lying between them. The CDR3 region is CASSKRGDSDYEQYF. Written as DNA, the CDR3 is TGTGCCAGCAGCAAAAGGGGGGACAGTGACTACGAGCAGTACTTC.

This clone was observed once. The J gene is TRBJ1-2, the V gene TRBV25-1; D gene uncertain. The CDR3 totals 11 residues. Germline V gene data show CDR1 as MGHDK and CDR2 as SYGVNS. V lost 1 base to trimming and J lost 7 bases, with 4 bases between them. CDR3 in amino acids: CASSESIGYTF. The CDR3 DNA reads TGTGCCAGCAGTGAATCTATTGGCTACACCTTC.

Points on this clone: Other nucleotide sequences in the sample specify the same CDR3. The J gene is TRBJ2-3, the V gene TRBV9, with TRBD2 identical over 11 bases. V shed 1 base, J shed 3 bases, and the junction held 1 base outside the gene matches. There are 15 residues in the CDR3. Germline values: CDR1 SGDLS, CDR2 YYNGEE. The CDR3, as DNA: TGTGCCAGCAGCGTACTAGCGGGAGGTACAGATACGCAGTATTTT. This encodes CASSVLAGGTDTQYF.

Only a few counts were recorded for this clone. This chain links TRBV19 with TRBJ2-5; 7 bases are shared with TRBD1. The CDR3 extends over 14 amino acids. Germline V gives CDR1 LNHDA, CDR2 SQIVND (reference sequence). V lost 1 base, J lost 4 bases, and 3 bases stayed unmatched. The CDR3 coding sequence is TGTGCCAGTAGTATAGCGAGGGGGCGAGAGACCCAGTACTTC. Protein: CASSIARGRETQYF. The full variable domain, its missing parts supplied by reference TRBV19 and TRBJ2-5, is DGGITQSPKYLFRKEGQNVTLSCEQNLNHDAMYWYRQDPGQGLRLIYYSQIVNDFQKGDIAEGYSVSREKKESFPLTVTSAQKNPTAFYLCASSIARGRETQYFGPGTRLLVL.

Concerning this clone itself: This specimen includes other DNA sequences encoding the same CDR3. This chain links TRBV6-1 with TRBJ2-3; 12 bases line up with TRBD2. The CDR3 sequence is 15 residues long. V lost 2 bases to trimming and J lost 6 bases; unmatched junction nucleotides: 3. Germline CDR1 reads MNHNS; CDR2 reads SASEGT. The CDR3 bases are TGTGCCAGCAGTGAACTAGCGGGGGGGCCGGATACGCAGTATTTT. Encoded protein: CASSELAGGPDTQYF.

The CDR3 spells CAISSQRGKGYNEQFF. The CDR3 nucleotides are TGTGCCATCAGCTCTCAGCGGGGCAAGGGCTACAATGAGCAGTTCTTC. The V and J genes are TRBV10-3 and TRBJ2-1; TRBD2 matches 7 bases. The CDR3 has 16 residues. Germline loops: CDR1 ENHRY, CDR2 SYGVKD. V lost 6 bases, J lost 3 bases, and 11 bases stayed unmatched.

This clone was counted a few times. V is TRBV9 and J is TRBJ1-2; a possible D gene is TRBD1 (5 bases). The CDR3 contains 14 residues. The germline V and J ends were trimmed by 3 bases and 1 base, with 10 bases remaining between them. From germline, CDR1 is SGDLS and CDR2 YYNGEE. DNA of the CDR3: TGTGCCAGCAGCGGGGGCCTAGATAACTATGGCTACACCTTC. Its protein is CASSGGLDNYGYTF.

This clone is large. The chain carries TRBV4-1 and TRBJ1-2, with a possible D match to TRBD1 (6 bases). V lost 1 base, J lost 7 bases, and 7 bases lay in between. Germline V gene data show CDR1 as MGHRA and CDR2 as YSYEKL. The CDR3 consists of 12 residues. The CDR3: CASSQVGGGYTF. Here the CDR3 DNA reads TGCGCCAGCAGCCAAGTAGGGGGTGGCTACACCTTC.

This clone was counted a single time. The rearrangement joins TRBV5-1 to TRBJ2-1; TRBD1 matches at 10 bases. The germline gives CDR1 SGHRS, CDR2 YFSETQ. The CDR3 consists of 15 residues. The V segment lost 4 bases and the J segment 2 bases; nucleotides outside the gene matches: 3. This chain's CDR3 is CASSQGTGAYNEQFF. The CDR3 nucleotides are TGCGCCAGCAGCCAGGGGACAGGGGCCTACAATGAGCAGTTCTTC. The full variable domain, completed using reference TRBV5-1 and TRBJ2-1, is KAGVTQTPRYLIKTRGQQVTLSCSPISGHRSVSWYQQTPGQGLQFLFEYFSETQRNKGNFPGRFSGRQFSNSRSEMNVSTLELGDSALYLCASSQGTGAYNEQFFGPGTRLTVL.

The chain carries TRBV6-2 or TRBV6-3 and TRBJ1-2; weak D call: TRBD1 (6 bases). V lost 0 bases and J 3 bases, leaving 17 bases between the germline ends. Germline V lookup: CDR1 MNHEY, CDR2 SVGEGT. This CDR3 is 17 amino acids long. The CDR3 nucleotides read TGTGCCAGCAGTTACTCATTCCGGGGACACCGTGACTATGGCTACACCTTC. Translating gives CASSYSFRGHRDYGYTF.

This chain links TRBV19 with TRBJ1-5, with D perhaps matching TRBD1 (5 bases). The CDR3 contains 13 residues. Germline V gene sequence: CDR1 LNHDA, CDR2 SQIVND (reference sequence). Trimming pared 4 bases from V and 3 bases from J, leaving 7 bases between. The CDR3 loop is CASSTGVNQPQHF. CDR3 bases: TGTGCCAGTAGTACGGGGGTCAATCAGCCCCAGCATTTT.

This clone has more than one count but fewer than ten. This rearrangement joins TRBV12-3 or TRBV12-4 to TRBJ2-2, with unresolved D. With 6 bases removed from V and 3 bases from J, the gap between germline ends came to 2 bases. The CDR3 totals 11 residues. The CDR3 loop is CASSYTGELFF. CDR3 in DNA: TGTGCCAGCAGCTACACCGGGGAGCTGTTTTTT.

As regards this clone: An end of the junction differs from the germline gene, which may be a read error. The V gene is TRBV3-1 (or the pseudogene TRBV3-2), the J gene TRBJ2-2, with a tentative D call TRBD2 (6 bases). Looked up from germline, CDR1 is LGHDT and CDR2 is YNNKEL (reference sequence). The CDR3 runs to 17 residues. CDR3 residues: CASSQSLVAEIHRGAVF. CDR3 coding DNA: TGTGCCAGCAGCCAAAGTTTGGTAGCGGAAATACACCGGGGAGCTGTTTTT.

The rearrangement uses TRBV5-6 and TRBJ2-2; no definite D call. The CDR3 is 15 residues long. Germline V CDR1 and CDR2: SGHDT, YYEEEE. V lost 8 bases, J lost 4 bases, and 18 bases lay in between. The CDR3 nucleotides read TGTGCCAGTAATCTCGCTACCGTCCTCACCGGGGAGCTGTTTTTT. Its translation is CASNLATVLTGELFF.

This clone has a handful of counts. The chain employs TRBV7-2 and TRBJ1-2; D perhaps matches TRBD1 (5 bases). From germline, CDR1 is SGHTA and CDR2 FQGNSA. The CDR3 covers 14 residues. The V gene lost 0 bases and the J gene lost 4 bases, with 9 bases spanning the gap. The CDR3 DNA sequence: TGTGCCAGCAGCTTAGCGATGGGGGGCTATGGCTACACCTTC. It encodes CASSLAMGGYGYTF.

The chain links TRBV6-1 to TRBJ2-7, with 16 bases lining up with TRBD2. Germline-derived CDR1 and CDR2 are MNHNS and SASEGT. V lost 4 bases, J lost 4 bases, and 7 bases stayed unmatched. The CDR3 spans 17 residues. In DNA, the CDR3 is TGTGCCAGCAGTGGGGGGACTAGCGGGAGGGCCGGGTACGAGCAGTACTTC. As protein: CASSGGTSGRAGYEQYF.